This is a list of T cell receptor beta chains from one sample in a study of blood T cell repertoires in COVID-19. The assay was immunoSEQ multiplex PCR, and TCRdb's table has in-frame clones only and misses some. In the table there are under 400,000 clones, 85% to 90% of which are singletons. The sequenced material came from peripheral blood. Receptor source: a woman aged 25 to 39 with COVID-19, enrolled during active disease. Each CDR3 is given with its conserved first and last residue. The D gene is left open where the match is weak. Some rows have no size entry. The others give once, few or many, or a class for an expanded clone.

J	V	size	D	DNA	CDR3
TRBJ1-2	TRBV5-4	NA	TRBD1	TGTGCCAGCAGCCTGACGGGACAGGGCTCCCCCTATGGCTACACCTTC	CASSLTGQGSPYGYTF
TRBJ2-2	TRBV9	NA	TRBD1	TGTGCCAGCAGCGCAACCGGGACAGGTTTTCTCGGGGAGCTGTTTTTT	CASSATGTGFLGELFF
TRBJ1-2	TRBV11-2	NA	NA	TGTGCCAGCAGCTTAGATCGGGTCGGAACCACCCGGCGATCGGCAGAAGGCTACACCTTC	CASSLDRVGTTRRSAEGYTF
TRBJ1-1	TRBV2	once	NA	TGTGCCGGGGAGGTGGATTCTGAAGCTTTCTTT	CAGEVDSEAFF
TRBJ2-1	TRBV10-3	NA	TRBD2	TGTGCCATCAGTGAGTCGGCTTTGGCGGGAGCATCCTACAATGAGCAGTTCTTC	CAISESALAGASYNEQFF
TRBJ1-2	TRBV3-1/TRBV3-2	many	NA	TGTGCCAGCAGCAGAGAAGCGGACTATGGCTACACCTTC	CASSREADYGYTF
TRBJ2-1	TRBV5-6	NA	TRBD2	TGTGCCAGCAGCCCCCTAGCGGGAGGAGGCAATGAGCAGTTCTTC	CASSPLAGGGNEQFF
TRBJ1-6	TRBV28	NA	NA	TGTGCCAGCACCACGGGACAATATAATTCACCCCTCCACTTT	CASTTGQYNSPLHF
TRBJ2-2	TRBV11-3	many	NA	TGTGCCAGCAGTCTAAACACCGGGGAGCTGTTTTTT	CASSLNTGELFF
TRBJ2-3	TRBV5-4	NA	NA	TGTGCCAGCAGCTTGGCGGGGTCGGATACGCAGTATTTT	CASSLAGSDTQYF
TRBJ2-1	TRBV10-3	NA	NA	TGTGCCATCAGTTTGGGGAGCTACAATGAGCAGTTCTTC	CAISLGSYNEQFF
TRBJ1-5	TRBV19	NA	NA	TGTGCCAGTAGTATAAGGGCCCCCGAGGGTCAGCCCCAGCATTTT	CASSIRAPEGQPQHF
TRBJ2-1	TRBV7-9	NA	NA	TGTGCCAGCAGCTTTAGTGGGAGTTACAATGAGCAGTTCTTC	CASSFSGSYNEQFF
TRBJ1-2	TRBV19	NA	NA	TGTGCCAGTAGCCTAAGTCAGGGTGCCTATGGCTACACCTTC	CASSLSQGAYGYTF
TRBJ1-2	TRBV11-1	NA	NA	TGTGCCAGCAGCCTGGACAGAATCTATGGCTACACCTTC	CASSLDRIYGYTF
TRBJ2-5	TRBV2	NA	NA	TGTGCCAGTTACTCCCACGGGGAGACCCAGTACTTC	CASYSHGETQYF
TRBJ2-1	TRBV5-1	NA	TRBD2	TGCGCCAGCAGCCCAGTCGGACTAGCAACGGTCAATGAGCAGTTCTTC	CASSPVGLATVNEQFF
TRBJ1-1	TRBV25-1	NA	NA	TGTGCCAGCAGTGAAAACATGGTCACTGAAGCTTTCTTT	CASSENMVTEAFF
TRBJ2-3	TRBV15	NA	TRBD2	TGTGCCACCAGCAGAGATAGGACTAGCGCGCAGTATTTT	CATSRDRTSAQYF
TRBJ1-3	TRBV7-9	NA	TRBD1	TGTGCCAGCAGCTCAGACCTGACAGGGGTCGGAAACACCATATATTTT	CASSSDLTGVGNTIYF
TRBJ1-1	TRBV11-1	NA	NA	TGTGCCAGCAGCTTATCTCCCGGGTACACTGAAGCTTTCTTT	CASSLSPGYTEAFF
TRBJ1-3	TRBV4-1	once	TRBD1	TGCGCCAGCAGCCATGCCTCACAGGGGGCGCCCGGAAACACCATATATTTT	CASSHASQGAPGNTIYF
TRBJ1-1	TRBV7-9	NA	NA	TGTGCCAGCAGCTCCGGACTGCCTGAAGCTTTCTTT	CASSSGLPEAFF
TRBJ1-1	TRBV28	NA	NA	TGTGCCAGCAGAATTCCTCGGGGCACTGAAGCTTTCTTT	CASRIPRGTEAFF
TRBJ2-1	TRBV19	NA	NA	TGTGCCAGTAGTGCACAGGGTTCCTACAATGAGCAGTTCTTC	CASSAQGSYNEQFF
TRBJ2-3	TRBV2	NA	NA	TGTGCCAGCATCACTAGTCTATCGGGGGATACGCAGTATTTT	CASITSLSGDTQYF
TRBJ2-7	TRBV2	NA	TRBD1	TGTGCCAGCAGCGCCTCCGGGACAGGACCCTACGAGCAGTACTTC	CASSASGTGPYEQYF
TRBJ2-7	TRBV5-5	few	TRBD1	TGTGCCAGCAGCTTACGACCTGACAGGGGAGACTACGAGCAGTACTTC	CASSLRPDRGDYEQYF
TRBJ2-5	TRBV19	NA	TRBD2	TGTGCCAGTACGACTAGCGGGGGGAGAGAGACCCAGTACTTC	CASTTSGGRETQYF
TRBJ1-1	TRBV19	NA	NA	TGTGCCAGTAGTAGGGGGGGAGGATTGAACACTGAAGCTTTCTTT	CASSRGGGLNTEAFF
TRBJ2-1	TRBV11-3	NA	TRBD2	TGTGCCAGCAGCCCGCGGACTAGCGGGAACAATGAGCAGTTCTTC	CASSPRTSGNNEQFF
TRBJ1-5	TRBV6-1	NA	NA	TGTGCCAGCAGTGAACCTTTGCAGGGAATAAAGAATCAGCCCCAGCATTTT	CASSEPLQGIKNQPQHF
TRBJ1-2	TRBV19	NA	NA	TGTGCCAGTAGTTCCGCAGACAGATCTAACTATGGCTACACCTTC	CASSSADRSNYGYTF
TRBJ1-1	TRBV2	NA	TRBD1	TGTGCCACGCTACAGGGGTCTTGGAACACTGAAGCTTTCTTT	CATLQGSWNTEAFF
TRBJ1-1	TRBV18	NA	TRBD1	TGTGCCAGCTCAGGGCCGGGACAGGGGGCACCCCCGAACACTGAAGCTTTCTTT	CASSGPGQGAPPNTEAFF
TRBJ1-5	TRBV19	NA	TRBD1	TGTGCCAGTAAATCCCAGGGGGCTGTTGGGAACGAGCCCCAGCATTTT	CASKSQGAVGNEPQHF
TRBJ2-5	TRBV27	NA	TRBD1	TGTGCCAGCAGTCCCACGCTCCGACAGGGGACGACCCAGTACTTC	CASSPTLRQGTTQYF
TRBJ1-1	TRBV5-8	NA	NA	TGTGCCAGCAGCTTGGTACTCGGGGGCACTGAAGCTTTCTTT	CASSLVLGGTEAFF
TRBJ1-5	TRBV19	NA	TRBD1	TGTGCCAGTAATTGGGCAGGGGGCAGCAATCAGCCCCAGCATTTT	CASNWAGGSNQPQHF
TRBJ1-1	TRBV18	NA	NA	TGTGCCAGCGGAAGGATGGCGGGAATCAACACTGAAGCTTTCTTT	CASGRMAGINTEAFF
TRBJ2-1	TRBV5-1	NA	TRBD1	TGCGCCAGCAGCGGACAGGGGGGAGGTAATGAGCAGTTCTTC	CASSGQGGGNEQFF
TRBJ2-1	TRBV3-1/TRBV3-2	NA	NA	TGTGCCAGCAGCCAAGTGAGTGGGAGTGTCTACAATGAGCAGTTCTTC	CASSQVSGSVYNEQFF
TRBJ2-1	TRBV6-5	NA	NA	TGTGCCAGTAAGAGGGTAGCGGATGACAATGAGCAGTTCTTC	CASKRVADDNEQFF
TRBJ1-1	TRBV7-2	once	NA	TGTGCCAGCAGCTTAACAAACAGGGAGAACACTGAAGCTTTCTTT	CASSLTNRENTEAFF
TRBJ1-5	TRBV28	NA	NA	TGTGCCAGCAGGGGGAGGGGCAATCAGCCCCAGCATTTT	CASRGRGNQPQHF
TRBJ1-6	TRBV5-1	NA	NA	TGCGCCAGCAGCTCAGGGGAGCGGAATTCACCCCTCCACTTT	CASSSGERNSPLHF
TRBJ2-7	TRBV6-6	NA	NA	TGTGCCAGCGGCCTAGTCGATTACGAGCAGTACTTC	CASGLVDYEQYF